This T cell receptor (beta chain) was retrieved from a study of vaccination and CD4 T cells after COVID-19. Looking at the study overall: Convalescent patients gave post-COVID blood a median about 95 days post-diagnosis, range 35 to 161.

Points on this clonotype: Its antigen is unknown.

The Oncomine TCR Beta short-read assay sequenced DNA from cultured CD4+ T cells. From the PCR reads, TCRdb called clonotypes with MiXCR, one entry per CDR3 protein. This sample has 7,000 to 9,000 distinct CDR3 sequences, with 50% to 70% found just once. Treatment defined: roughly ten-day PBMC culture with coronavirus spike peptide pools or control peptides (ViraFEST assay). Using peptide pools, antigen-specific T cells were expanded in ViraFEST before TCRs were sequenced. Following culture for approximately nine days, CD4+ T cells were isolated by negative selection. The CDR3 spans 15 residues. With 4 bases removed from V and 8 bases from J, the gap between germline ends came to 18 bases. Germline loops: CDR1 MNHEY, CDR2 SVGAGI.

Sequencing input: CD4+ T cells from blood, cultured in vitro. The chain couples TRBV6-5 to TRBJ1-3, with D possibly matching TRBD1 (6 bases). This clonotype was obtained from a human donor who had recovered from COVID-19. In DNA, the CDR3 is TGTGCCAGCAGTTCCCCCCGGGGGGGCGCGTACACCATATATTTT. This codes for CASSSPRGGAYTIYF.